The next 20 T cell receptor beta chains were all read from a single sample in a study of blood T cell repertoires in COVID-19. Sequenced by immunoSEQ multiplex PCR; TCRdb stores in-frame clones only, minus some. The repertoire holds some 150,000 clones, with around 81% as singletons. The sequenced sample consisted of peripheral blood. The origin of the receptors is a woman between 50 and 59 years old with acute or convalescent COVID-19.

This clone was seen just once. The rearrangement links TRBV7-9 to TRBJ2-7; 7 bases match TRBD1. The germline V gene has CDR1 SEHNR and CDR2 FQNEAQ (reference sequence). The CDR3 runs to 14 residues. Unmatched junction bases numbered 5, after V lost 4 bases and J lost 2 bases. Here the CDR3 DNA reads TGTGCCAGCAGCTCGGGACAGAGTACCTACGAGCAGTACTTC. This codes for CASSSGQSTYEQYF.

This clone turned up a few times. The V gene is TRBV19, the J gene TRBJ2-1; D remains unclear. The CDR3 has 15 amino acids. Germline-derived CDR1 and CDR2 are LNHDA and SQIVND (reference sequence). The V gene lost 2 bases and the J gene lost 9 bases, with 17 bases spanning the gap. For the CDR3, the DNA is TGTGCCAGTAGTATACCAAGTCTAGGTTTGGGTGAGCAGTTCTTC. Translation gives CASSIPSLGLGEQFF.

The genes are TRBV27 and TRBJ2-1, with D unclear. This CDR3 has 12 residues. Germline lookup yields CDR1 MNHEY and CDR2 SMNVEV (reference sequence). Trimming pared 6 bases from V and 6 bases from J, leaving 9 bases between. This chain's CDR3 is CASRSTGNEQFF. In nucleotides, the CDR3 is TGTGCCAGCAGGTCGACGGGCAATGAGCAGTTCTTC.

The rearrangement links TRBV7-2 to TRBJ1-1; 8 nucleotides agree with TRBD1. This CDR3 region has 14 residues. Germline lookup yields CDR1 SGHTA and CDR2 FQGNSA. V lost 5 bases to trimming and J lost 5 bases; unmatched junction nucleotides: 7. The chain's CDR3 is CASSATGGGTEAFF. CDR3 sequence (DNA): TGTGCCAGCAGCGCAACAGGGGGAGGGACTGAAGCTTTCTTT. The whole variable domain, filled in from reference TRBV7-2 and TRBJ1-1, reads GAGVSQSPSNKVTEKGKDVELRCDPISGHTALYWYRQSLGQGLEFLIYFQGNSAPDKSGLPSDRFSAERTGGSVSTLTIQRTQQEDSAVYLCASSATGGGTEAFFGQGTRLTVV.

The DNA of the CDR3 is TGTGCCATCCGAACAGGGTCCTCCTATAATTCACCCCTCCACTTT. Translation gives CAIRTGSSYNSPLHF. The genes are TRBV10-3 and TRBJ1-6, with D maybe TRBD1 (6 bases). CDR1 ENHRY and CDR2 SYGVKD come from the germline V gene. The CDR3 runs 15 residues. V was shortened by 8 bases and J by 0 bases, with 11 bases between the two germline ends.

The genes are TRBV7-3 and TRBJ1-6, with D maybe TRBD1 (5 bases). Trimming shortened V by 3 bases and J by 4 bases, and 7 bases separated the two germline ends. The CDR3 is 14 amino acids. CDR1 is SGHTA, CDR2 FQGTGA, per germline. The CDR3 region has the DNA TGTGCCAGCAGCTTCGGGACTTATAATTCACCCCTCCACTTT. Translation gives CASSFGTYNSPLHF.

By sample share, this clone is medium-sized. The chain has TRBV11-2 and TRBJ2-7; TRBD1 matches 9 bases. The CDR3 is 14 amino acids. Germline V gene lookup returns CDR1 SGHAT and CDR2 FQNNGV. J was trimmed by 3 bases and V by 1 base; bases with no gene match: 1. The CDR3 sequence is CASSLGGQGYEQYF. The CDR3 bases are TGTGCCAGCAGCTTAGGGGGACAGGGCTACGAGCAGTACTTC.

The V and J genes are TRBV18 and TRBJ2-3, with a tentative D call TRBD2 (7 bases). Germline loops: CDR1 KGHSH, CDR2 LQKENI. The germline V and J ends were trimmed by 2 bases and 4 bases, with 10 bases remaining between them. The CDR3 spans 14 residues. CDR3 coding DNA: TGTGCCAGCTCACCAAGGGGGGGCGCAGATACGCAGTATTTT. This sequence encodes CASSPRGGADTQYF.

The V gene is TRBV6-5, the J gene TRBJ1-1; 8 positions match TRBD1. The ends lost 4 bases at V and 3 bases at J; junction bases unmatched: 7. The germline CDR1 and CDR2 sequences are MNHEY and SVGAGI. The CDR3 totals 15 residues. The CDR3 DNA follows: TGTGCCAGCAGTTTCTCCGACAGGGGATACACTGAAGCTTTCTTT. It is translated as CASSFSDRGYTEAFF.

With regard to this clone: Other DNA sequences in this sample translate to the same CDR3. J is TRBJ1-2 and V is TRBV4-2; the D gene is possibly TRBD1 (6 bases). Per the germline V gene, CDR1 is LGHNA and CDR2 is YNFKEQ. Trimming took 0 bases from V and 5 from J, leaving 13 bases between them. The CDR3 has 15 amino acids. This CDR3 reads CASSQEDRGGYGYTF. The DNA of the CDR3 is TGTGCCAGCAGCCAAGAGGACAGAGGGGGTTATGGCTACACCTTC.

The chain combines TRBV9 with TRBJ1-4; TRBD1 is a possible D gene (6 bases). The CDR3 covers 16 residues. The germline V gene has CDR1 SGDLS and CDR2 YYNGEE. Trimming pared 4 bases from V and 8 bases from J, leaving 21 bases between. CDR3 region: CASSPQGLGANEKLFF. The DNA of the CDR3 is TGTGCCAGCAGCCCACAGGGTCTGGGCGCGAACGAAAAACTGTTTTTT.

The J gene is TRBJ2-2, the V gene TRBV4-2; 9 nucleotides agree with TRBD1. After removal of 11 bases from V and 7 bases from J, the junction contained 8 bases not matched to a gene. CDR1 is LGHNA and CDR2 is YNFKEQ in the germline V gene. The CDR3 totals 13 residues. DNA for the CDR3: TGTGCCGGGGGGACAGGGTTGAGCGGGGAGCTGTTTTTT. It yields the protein CAGGTGLSGELFF.

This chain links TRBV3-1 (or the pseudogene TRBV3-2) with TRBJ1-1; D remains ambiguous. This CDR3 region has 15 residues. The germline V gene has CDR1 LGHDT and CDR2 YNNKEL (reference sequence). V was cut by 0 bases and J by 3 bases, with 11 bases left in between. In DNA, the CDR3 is TGTGCCAGCAGCCAAGATTTGAACAGTTACACTGAAGCTTTCTTT. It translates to CASSQDLNSYTEAFF.

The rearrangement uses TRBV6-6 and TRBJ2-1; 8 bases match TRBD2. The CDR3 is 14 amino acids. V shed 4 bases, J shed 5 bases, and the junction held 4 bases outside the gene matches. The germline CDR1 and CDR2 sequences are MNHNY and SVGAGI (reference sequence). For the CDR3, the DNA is TGTGCCAGCAGTTTCAGCGGGAGAGACAATGAGCAGTTCTTC. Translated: CASSFSGRDNEQFF.

DNA of the CDR3: TGTGCCAGCAGCTATGGCCCCGGGAGAAACCAAGAGACCCAGTACTTC. This codes for CASSYGPGRNQETQYF. The V and J genes are TRBV9 and TRBJ2-5, with D possibly matching TRBD2 (6 bases). Looked up from germline, CDR1 is SGDLS and CDR2 is YYNGEE. This CDR3 is built from 16 residues. The germline V and J ends were trimmed by 4 bases and 0 bases, with 16 bases remaining between them.

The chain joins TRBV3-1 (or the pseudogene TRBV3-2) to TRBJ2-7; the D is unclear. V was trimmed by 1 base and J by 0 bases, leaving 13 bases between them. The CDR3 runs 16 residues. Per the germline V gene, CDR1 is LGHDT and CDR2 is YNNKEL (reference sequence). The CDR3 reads CASSQGSVTNSYEQYF. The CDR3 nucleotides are TGTGCCAGCAGCCAAGGCTCGGTCACTAACTCCTACGAGCAGTACTTC.

This chain's CDR3 is CASSIGWGLPGDTQYF. CDR3 nucleotide sequence: TGTGCCAGTAGTATTGGGTGGGGGCTCCCAGGGGATACGCAGTATTTT. The gene calls are TRBV19 and TRBJ2-3; TRBD1 is a possible D gene (6 bases). Trimming took 3 bases from V and 6 from J, leaving 19 bases between them. CDR1 and CDR2 (germline): LNHDA, SQIVND (reference sequence). CDR3 length equals 16 residues.

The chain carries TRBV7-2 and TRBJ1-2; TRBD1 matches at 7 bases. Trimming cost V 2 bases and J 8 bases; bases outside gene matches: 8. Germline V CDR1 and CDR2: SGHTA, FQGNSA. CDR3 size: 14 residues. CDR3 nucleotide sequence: TGTGCCAGCAGCTTACCGACAGGGATGGGCGGCTACACCTTC. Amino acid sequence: CASSLPTGMGGYTF.

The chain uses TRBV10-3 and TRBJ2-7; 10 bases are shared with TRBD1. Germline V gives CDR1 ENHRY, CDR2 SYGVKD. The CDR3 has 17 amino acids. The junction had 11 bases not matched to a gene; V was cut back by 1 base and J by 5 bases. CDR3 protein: CAISEWKGTGEIHEQYF. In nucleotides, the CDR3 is TGTGCCATCAGTGAGTGGAAAGGGACAGGGGAAATCCACGAGCAGTACTTC.

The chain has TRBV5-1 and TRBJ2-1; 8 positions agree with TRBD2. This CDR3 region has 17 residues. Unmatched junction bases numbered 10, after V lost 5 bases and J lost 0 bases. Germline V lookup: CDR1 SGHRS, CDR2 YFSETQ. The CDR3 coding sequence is TGCGCCAGCAGGCCAGCGGGGGCCGCAAGCTCCTACAATGAGCAGTTCTTC. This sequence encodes CASRPAGAASSYNEQFF.